This T cell receptor (beta chain) was obtained from a study of cytomegalovirus exposure and HLA in healthy donors. Regarding the study as a whole: Analysis was carried out at a later point, and it linked a missense DCLRE1C variant to TCR beta V- and J-gene trimming.

With 60 Vbeta and 13 Jbeta primers, the PCR was carried out. Profiled with immunoSEQ multiplex PCR; TCRdb holds only in-frame clones, not every one. Of 80,000 or so clones detected, 60% to 80% appear once; the ten largest clones hold around 7%. Regarding this clone: Its antigen remains unknown.

The CDR3 contains 14 residues. Between the trimmed V and J ends, which lost 7 bases and 4 bases, there was a span of 13 bases. Germline CDR1 and CDR2: MDHEN and SYDVKM. These donors counted as nominally healthy when sampled, but unrecorded immune exposures were likely. Material for sequencing was PBMCs. This chain connects TRBV28 to TRBJ2-2; D possibly corresponds to TRBD2 (7 bases). The TCR sequence derives from a woman aged 40-49 years in good health and CMV-seronegative. CDR3 sequence: CASMGAGVTGELFF. Written as DNA, the CDR3 is TGTGCCAGCATGGGGGCGGGAGTCACCGGGGAGCTGTTTTTT. Based on the CDR3 plus reference TRBV28 and TRBJ2-2, the full variable domain is DVKVTQSSRYLVKRTGEKVFLECVQDMDHENMFWYRQDPGLGLRLIYFSYDVKMKEKGDIPEGYSVSREKKERFSLILESASTNQTSMYLCASMGAGVTGELFFGEGSRLTVL.